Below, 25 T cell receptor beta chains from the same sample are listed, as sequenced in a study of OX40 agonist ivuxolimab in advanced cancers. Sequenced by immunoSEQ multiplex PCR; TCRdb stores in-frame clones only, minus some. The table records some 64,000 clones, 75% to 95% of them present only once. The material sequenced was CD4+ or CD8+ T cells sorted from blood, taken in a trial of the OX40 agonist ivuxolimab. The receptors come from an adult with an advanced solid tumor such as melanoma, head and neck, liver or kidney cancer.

The CDR3 DNA reads as TGTGCCAGCAGCGTAGACGGACTGAACTCTGGGGCCAACGTCCTGACTTTC. It encodes CASSVDGLNSGANVLTF. V usage is TRBV9 and J usage is TRBJ2-6, with D tentatively TRBD2 (5 bases). The CDR3 sequence is 17 residues long. Between the trimmed V and J ends, which lost 0 bases and 0 bases, there was a span of 10 bases. Per germline, CDR1 SGDLS and CDR2 YYNGEE.

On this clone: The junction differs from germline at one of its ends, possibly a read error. This CDR3 is CASSDPGTQAF. The CDR3 nucleotides are TGCGCCAGCAGCGACCCCGGGACTCAGGCCTTC. The V gene is TRBV4-1, the J gene TRBJ1-2; tentative D call: TRBD1 (5 bases). The germline V gene encodes CDR1 MGHRA and CDR2 YSYEKL. This CDR3 has 11 amino acids.

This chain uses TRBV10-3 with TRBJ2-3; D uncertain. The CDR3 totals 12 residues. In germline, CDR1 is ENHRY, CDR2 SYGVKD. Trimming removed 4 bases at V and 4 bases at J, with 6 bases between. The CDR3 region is CAISGNADTQYF. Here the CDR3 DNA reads TGTGCCATCAGTGGAAACGCAGATACGCAGTATTTT.

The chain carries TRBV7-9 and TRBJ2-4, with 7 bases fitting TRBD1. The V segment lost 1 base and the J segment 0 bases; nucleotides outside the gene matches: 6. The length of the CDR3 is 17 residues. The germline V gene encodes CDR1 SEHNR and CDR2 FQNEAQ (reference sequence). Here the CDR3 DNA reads TGTGCCAGCAGCTTAGGAAGACAGGGAATAGCCAAAAACATTCAGTACTTC. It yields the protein CASSLGRQGIAKNIQYF.

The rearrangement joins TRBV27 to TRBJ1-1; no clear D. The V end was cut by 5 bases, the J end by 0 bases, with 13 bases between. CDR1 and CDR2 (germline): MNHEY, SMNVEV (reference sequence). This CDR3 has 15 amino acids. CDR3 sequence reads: CASSGRGRVNTEAFF. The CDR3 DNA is TGTGCCAGCAGTGGCCGAGGACGAGTGAACACTGAAGCTTTCTTT.

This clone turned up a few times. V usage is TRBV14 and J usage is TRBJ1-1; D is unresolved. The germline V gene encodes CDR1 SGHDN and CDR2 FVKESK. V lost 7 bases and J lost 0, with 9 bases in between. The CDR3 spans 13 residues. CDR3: CASTSNMNTEAFF. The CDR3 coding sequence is TGTGCCAGCACCTCAAATATGAACACTGAAGCTTTCTTT.

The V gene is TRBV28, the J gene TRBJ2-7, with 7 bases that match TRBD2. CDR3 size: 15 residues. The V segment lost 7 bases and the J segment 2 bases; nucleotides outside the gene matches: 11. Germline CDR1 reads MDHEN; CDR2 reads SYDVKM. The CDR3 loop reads CASNGFRAGAYEQYF. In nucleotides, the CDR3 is TGTGCCAGCAACGGGTTTCGGGCGGGGGCCTACGAGCAGTACTTC. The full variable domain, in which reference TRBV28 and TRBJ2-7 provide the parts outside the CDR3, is DVKVTQSSRYLVKRTGEKVFLECVQDMDHENMFWYRQDPGLGLRLIYFSYDVKMKEKGDIPEGYSVSREKKERFSLILESASTNQTSMYLCASNGFRAGAYEQYFGPGTRLTVT.

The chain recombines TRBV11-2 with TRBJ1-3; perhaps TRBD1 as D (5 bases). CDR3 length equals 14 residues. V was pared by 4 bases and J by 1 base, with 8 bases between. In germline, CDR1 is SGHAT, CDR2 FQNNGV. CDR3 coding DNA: TGTGCCAGCAGCTCCGCAGGGTCTGGAAACACCATATATTTT. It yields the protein CASSSAGSGNTIYF.

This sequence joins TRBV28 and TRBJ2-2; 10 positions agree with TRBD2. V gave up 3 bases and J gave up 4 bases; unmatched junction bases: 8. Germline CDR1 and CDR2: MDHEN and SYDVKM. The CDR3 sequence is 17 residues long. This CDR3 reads CASSLEAGGFFTGELFF. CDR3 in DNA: TGTGCCAGCAGTTTGGAAGCGGGAGGGTTCTTCACCGGGGAGCTGTTTTTT.

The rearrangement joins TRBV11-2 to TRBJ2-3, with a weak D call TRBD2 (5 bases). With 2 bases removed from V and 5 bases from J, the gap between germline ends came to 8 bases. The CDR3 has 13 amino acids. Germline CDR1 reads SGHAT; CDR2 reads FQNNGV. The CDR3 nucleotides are TGTGCCAGCAGCTTATCACGGGGAGATACGCAGTATTTT. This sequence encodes CASSLSRGDTQYF.

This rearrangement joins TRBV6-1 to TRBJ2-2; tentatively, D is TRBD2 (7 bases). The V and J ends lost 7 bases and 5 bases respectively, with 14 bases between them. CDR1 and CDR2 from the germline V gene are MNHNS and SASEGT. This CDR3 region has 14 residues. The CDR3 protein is CASKRDTGTGELFF. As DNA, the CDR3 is TGTGCCAGCAAGCGGGACACGGGGACCGGGGAGCTGTTTTTT.

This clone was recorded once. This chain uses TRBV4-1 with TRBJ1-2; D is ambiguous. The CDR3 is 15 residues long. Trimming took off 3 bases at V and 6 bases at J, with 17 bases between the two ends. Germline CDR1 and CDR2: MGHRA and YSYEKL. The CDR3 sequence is CASSQIRSAVDGYTF. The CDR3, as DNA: TGCGCCAGCAGCCAGATCCGGTCAGCCGTCGATGGCTACACCTTC.

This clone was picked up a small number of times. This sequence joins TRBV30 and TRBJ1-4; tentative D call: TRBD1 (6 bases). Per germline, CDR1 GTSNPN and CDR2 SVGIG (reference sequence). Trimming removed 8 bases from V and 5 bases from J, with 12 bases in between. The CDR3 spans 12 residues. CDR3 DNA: TGTGCCGGCCAGGGGAGGAATGAAAAACTGTTTTTT. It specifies CAGQGRNEKLFF.

The CDR3 region has the DNA TGTGCCAGCAGATACGGGACAGGGGAGGTTAGTCAGCCCCAGCATTTT. The encoded protein is CASRYGTGEVSQPQHF. The chain carries TRBV28 and TRBJ1-5; 10 bases line up with TRBD1. The CDR3 spans 16 residues. The V and J ends lost 6 bases and 6 bases, in that order; junction bases with no gene match: 11. The germline CDR1 and CDR2 sequences are MDHEN and SYDVKM.

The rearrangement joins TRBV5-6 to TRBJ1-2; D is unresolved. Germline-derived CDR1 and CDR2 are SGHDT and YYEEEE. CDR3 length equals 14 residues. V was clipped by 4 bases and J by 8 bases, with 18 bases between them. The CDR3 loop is CASSPKFKGGGYTF. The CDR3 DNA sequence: TGTGCCAGCAGCCCCAAGTTCAAGGGAGGGGGCTACACCTTC.

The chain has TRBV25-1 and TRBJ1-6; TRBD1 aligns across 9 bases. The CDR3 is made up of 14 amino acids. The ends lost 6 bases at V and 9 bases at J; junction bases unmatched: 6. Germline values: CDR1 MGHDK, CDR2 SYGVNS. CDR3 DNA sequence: TGTGCCAGCAGGAGGACAGGGGACGGTTCACCCCTCCACTTT. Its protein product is CASRRTGDGSPLHF. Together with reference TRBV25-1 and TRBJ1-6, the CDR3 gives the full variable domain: EADIYQTPRYLVIGTGKKITLECSQTMGHDKMYWYQQDPGMELHLIHYSYGVNSTEKGDLSSESTVSRIRTEHFPLTLESARPSHTSQYLCASRRTGDGSPLHFGNGTRLTVT.

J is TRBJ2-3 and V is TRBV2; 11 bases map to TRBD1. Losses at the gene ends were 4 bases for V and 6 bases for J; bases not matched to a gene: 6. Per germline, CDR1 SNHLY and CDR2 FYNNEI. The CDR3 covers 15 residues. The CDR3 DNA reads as TGTGCCAGCAGTGCCGGGACAGGGGGTAGGGATACGCAGTATTTT. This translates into CASSAGTGGRDTQYF.

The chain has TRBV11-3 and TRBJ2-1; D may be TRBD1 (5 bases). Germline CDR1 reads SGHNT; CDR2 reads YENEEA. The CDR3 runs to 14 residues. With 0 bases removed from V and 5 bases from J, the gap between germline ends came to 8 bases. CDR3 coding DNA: TGTGCCAGCAGCTTAGATACGGACAACAATGAGCAGTTCTTC. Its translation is CASSLDTDNNEQFF. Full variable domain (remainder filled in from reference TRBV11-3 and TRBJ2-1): EAGVVQSPRYKIIEKKQPVAFWCNPISGHNTLYWYLQNLGQGPELLIRYENEEAVDDSQLPKDRFSAERLKGVDSTLKIQPAELGDSAVYLCASSLDTDNNEQFFGPGTRLTVL.

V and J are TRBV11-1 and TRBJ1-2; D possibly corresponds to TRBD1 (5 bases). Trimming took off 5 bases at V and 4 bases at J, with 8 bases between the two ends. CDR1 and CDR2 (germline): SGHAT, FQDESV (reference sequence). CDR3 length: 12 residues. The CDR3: CASSIRGYGYTF. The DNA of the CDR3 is TGTGCCAGCAGCATAAGGGGCTATGGCTACACCTTC.

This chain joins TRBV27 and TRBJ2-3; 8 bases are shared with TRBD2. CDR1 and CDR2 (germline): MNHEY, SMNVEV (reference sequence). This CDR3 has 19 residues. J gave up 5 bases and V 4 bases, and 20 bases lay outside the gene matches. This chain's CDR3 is CASSSTTTGGRASGDTQYF. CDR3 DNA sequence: TGTGCCAGCAGTTCCACCACCACGGGGGGGAGGGCCTCCGGAGATACGCAGTATTTT.

The CDR3 is CASSLQNAYGYTF. The CDR3 nucleotides read TGTGCCAGCAGCCTACAGAATGCCTATGGCTACACCTTC. The gene calls are TRBV7-3 and TRBJ1-2; no clear D gene. Germline V CDR1 and CDR2: SGHTA, FQGTGA. V was pared by 5 bases and J by 4 bases, with 11 bases between. CDR3 length: 13 amino acids.

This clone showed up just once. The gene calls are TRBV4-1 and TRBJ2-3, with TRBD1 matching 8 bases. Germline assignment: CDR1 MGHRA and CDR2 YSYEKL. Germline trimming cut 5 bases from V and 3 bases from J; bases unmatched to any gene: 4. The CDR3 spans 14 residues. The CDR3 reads CASSTWTGTDTQYF. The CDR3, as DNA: TGCGCCAGCAGCACCTGGACAGGGACAGATACGCAGTATTTT.

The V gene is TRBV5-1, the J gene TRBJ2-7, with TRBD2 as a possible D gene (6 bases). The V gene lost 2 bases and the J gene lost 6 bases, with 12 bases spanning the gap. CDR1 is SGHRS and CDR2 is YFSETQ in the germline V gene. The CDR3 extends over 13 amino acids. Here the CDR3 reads CASSLGGRVEQYF. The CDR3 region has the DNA TGCGCCAGCAGCTTAGGAGGGCGGGTCGAGCAGTACTTC.

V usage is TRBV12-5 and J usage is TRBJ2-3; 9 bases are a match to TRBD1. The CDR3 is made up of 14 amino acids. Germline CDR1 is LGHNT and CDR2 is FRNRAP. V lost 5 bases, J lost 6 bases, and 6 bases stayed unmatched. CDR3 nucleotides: TGTGCTAGTGGTCCCGGACAGGGGACGGATACGCAGTATTTT. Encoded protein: CASGPGQGTDTQYF. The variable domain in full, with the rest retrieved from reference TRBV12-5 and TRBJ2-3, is DARVTQTPRHKVTEMGQEVTMRCQPILGHNTVFWYRQTMMQGLELLAYFRNRAPLDDSGMPKDRFSAEMPDATLATLKIQPSEPRDSAVYFCASGPGQGTDTQYFGPGTRLTVL.

DNA for the CDR3: TGTGCCAGCTCACCACCGATGGGTAGCGGGAGTGAGACCCAGTACTTC. Translated, it gives CASSPPMGSGSETQYF. The rearrangement joins TRBV18 to TRBJ2-5, with 9 bases aligning to TRBD2. There are 16 residues in the CDR3. Per germline, CDR1 KGHSH and CDR2 LQKENI. Unmatched junction bases numbered 7, after V lost 0 bases and J lost 5 bases.